The present T cell receptor beta chain was sequenced within a study of T cell responses to AZD1222 COVID-19 vaccine. Germline V lookup: CDR1 SGHTA, CDR2 FQGNSA. CDR3 size: 14 residues. V gave up 1 base and J gave up 6 bases, with 10 bases separating them. The protocol was immunoSEQ multiplex PCR, while the TCRdb copy is restricted to in-frame clones and leaves out a portion. The sample gives some 180,000 clones, more than 80% of which show up once; roughly 4% is in the top ten. Comment on this clone: Its antigen is not known.

Whole-study findings and limits: Seropositivity was recorded at baseline in only a handful of AZD1222 recipients. Possibly, clonal diversity was underestimated; donors were largely white British and included more females. Dominant at 160-218 and 743-854, vaccine-associated CD4 TCRs also spanned spike.

This receptor was identified in an adult who received the MenACWY meningococcal vaccine as a control. The source material was peripheral blood, sampled 28 days after the second dose of the MenACWY control vaccine. The V call is TRBV7-2, the J call TRBJ2-1; D is undetermined. CDR3 protein: CASSLVGQRNEQFF. As DNA, the CDR3 is TGTGCCAGCAGCTTAGTTGGTCAGCGCAATGAGCAGTTCTTC.